The rows below give T cell receptor beta chains drawn from one sample of a study. TCRdb keeps only in-frame clones here, not all; method: immunoSEQ multiplex PCR. The sample holds about 68,000 clones, around 93% seen once. The sample comprised PBMCs. Receptors originate from a man between 40 and 49 years old with rheumatoid arthritis. Both conserved end residues are part of each CDR3. The order of the fields is clone size, V gene, D gene, J gene, CDR3 protein. The D gene is left open where the match is weak. Expanded clones are given a class, and other clones once, few, many or no size at all.

>.|TRBV7-9|.|TRBJ2-7
CASSANTKTSYEQYF
>.|TRBV18|TRBD1|TRBJ1-5
CASSPPGTEGSNQPQHF
>.|TRBV5-1|.|TRBJ2-5
CASSSGAPEQETQYF
>.|TRBV24-1|TRBD1|TRBJ2-2
CATSDLMTGGITGELFF
>.|TRBV7-8|.|TRBJ2-7
CASSLARGGALEEQYF
>.|TRBV7-2|.|TRBJ2-7
CASSLGLVFSYEQYF
>.|TRBV19|TRBD1|TRBJ2-4
CASLPTPGQVKGAKNIQYF
>.|TRBV27|TRBD2|TRBJ2-3
CASKIGLAGDVTDTQYF
>.|TRBV6-5|.|TRBJ1-3
CASSSDRYSGNTIYF
>.|TRBV11-1|TRBD1|TRBJ2-2
CASSFGQGAPTGELFF
>.|TRBV7-2|.|TRBJ2-2
CASSGRRQNTGELFF
>.|TRBV27|.|TRBJ1-1
CASSFDYYRPEAFF
>.|TRBV6-6|.|TRBJ2-2
CASRPRTTNTGELFF
>.|TRBV24-1|.|TRBJ1-5
CATSDLNSNQPQHF
>.|TRBV6-5|TRBD1|TRBJ2-7
CASRDRGRPYEQYF
>.|TRBV6-2/TRBV6-3|TRBD1|TRBJ1-2
CASSSTTGGNYGYTF
>.|TRBV29-1|.|TRBJ2-1
CSVGGSYNEQFF
>.|TRBV15|.|TRBJ2-5
CATSRVFAAFVETQYF
>once|TRBV28|TRBD2|TRBJ2-1
CASSPPGLAGGPSSYNEQFF
>.|TRBV4-2|.|TRBJ1-2
CASSRDRSYGYTF
>.|TRBV5-1|.|TRBJ1-2
CASSKMVSGGNDYTF
>.|TRBV7-6|.|TRBJ2-1
CASSLWDNTNEQFF
>.|TRBV3-1/TRBV3-2|TRBD1|TRBJ1-2
CASSQGTGGKAGYTF
>.|TRBV9|TRBD1|TRBJ1-1
CASSARRDRADEAFF
>.|TRBV2|.|TRBJ1-4
CASRDSPNEKLFF
>.|TRBV24-1|TRBD1|TRBJ2-1
CATSDSLLRQGMNEQFF
>.|TRBV7-9|.|TRBJ1-4
CASSLASGEKLFF
>.|TRBV4-3|.|TRBJ1-6
CASSQFGEKTSPLHF
>few|TRBV5-6|.|TRBJ1-2
CASSQITGSGYTF
>.|TRBV7-2|.|TRBJ2-7
CASSSRTGSYEQYF
>once|TRBV28|.|TRBJ2-7
CASTTTRDEQYF
>.|TRBV9|TRBD2|TRBJ2-7
CASSPRLAGIYEQYF
>.|TRBV7-3|.|TRBJ2-1
CASSLGNTRGEQFF
>once|TRBV6-5|.|TRBJ1-4
CASRASGFQLFF
>.|TRBV18|TRBD1|TRBJ2-6
CASSRDRGIGANVLTF
>.|TRBV6-1|.|TRBJ1-5
CASSEGNQPQHF
>.|TRBV14|TRBD2|TRBJ2-7
CASSSGPGREQYF
>.|TRBV7-9|TRBD2|TRBJ2-3
CASSLRAGADTQYF
>.|TRBV6-5|.|TRBJ1-1
CASSQLPDGNTEAFF
>.|TRBV3-1/TRBV3-2|TRBD1|TRBJ1-5
CASSQGTGGYQPQHF
>.|TRBV2|TRBD1|TRBJ1-5
CASGQEYQPQHF
>.|TRBV11-2|.|TRBJ2-4
CASSTEYGAGNIQYF
>.|TRBV9|TRBD2|TRBJ2-1
CASSTPPAGAGNEQFF
>.|TRBV28|TRBD1|TRBJ1-5
CASRQPGQGHQPQHF
>.|TRBV10-3|.|TRBJ1-2
CATSGSDYGYTF
>.|TRBV4-3|TRBD2|TRBJ2-1
CASSQGGGGPSGSGEQFF
>.|TRBV9|.|TRBJ2-1
CASSVQGYNEQFF
>.|TRBV18|.|TRBJ1-1
CASSRGQPNEAFF
>.|TRBV19|TRBD2|TRBJ2-7
CASSIGGAGPYEQYF
>.|TRBV12-3/TRBV12-4|.|TRBJ1-2
CASSQQGYGYTF